This TCR beta chain was obtained from a study of T-cell memory formation after mild COVID-19. Background on the study: For the most part, TCR clusters were specific to one donor.

Each CDR3 protein gets one entry after TCRdb re-called the 5' RACE reads with MiXCR. In the table there are some 120,000 distinct CDR3 sequences, roughly 15% of which are singletons. Germline V gene lookup returns CDR1 ENHRY and CDR2 SYGVKD. This CDR3 is 14 amino acids long. V was shortened by 7 bases and J by 9 bases, with 16 bases between the two germline ends. As for this clonotype: Antigen unknown.

Notes on the study in general: CD4/CD8 balance held among clones contracting day 15 to 85, and later expanders leaned CD4+. CD4+ contracting clones lay mainly in CM and EM, CD8+ ones in EMRA. Memory from before infection featured some responding clones, which suggests cross-reactive memory joined.

V usage is TRBV10-3 and J usage is TRBJ1-6; D may be TRBD1 (6 bases). This clonotype was obtained from an adult woman who had mild COVID-19 (a few samples of this study predate the infection). Cell type and time point are not known. Input material: PBMCs or a T cell subset sorted from them (not recorded which). Here the CDR3 reads CAINQDSRTSPLHF. The CDR3 DNA reads as TGTGCCATCAACCAGGACAGTCGTACTTCACCCCTCCACTTT.